This TCR beta chain was sequenced for a study of T cell responses to AZD1222 COVID-19 vaccine. The protocol was immunoSEQ multiplex PCR, while the TCRdb copy is restricted to in-frame clones and leaves out a portion. The sample includes some 120,000 clones, roughly 82% of them seen just once. Concerning this clone: The antigen is unknown.

Germline V gene data show CDR1 as SGHKS and CDR2 as YYEKEE (reference sequence). The CDR3 totals 13 residues. The ends were cut back, 0 bases at V and 7 bases at J, with 5 bases in the middle. Findings and caveats of the study: Two AZD1222 doses significantly raised spike-specific TCR breadth and depth over controls. Donor demographics were predominantly white British with a female majority; clonal diversity may be underestimated. The reported proportion of spike-specific TCRs targeting unmutated variant regions was nearly half.

The chain uses TRBV5-5 and TRBJ1-6; no clear D. The material was peripheral blood, obtained 28 days after the second AZD1222 dose. The source of this sequence is an adult who received the AZD1222 COVID-19 vaccine. DNA of the CDR3: TGTGCCAGCAGCTTGGGCGGGAATTCACCCCTCCACTTT. Amino acids: CASSLGGNSPLHF. The entire variable domain, with the rest obtained from reference TRBV5-5 and TRBJ1-6, is as follows: DAGVTQSPTHLIKTRGQQVTLRCSPISGHKSVSWYQQVLGQGPQFIFQYYEKEERGRGNFPDRFSARQFPNYSSELNVNALLLGDSALYLCASSLGGNSPLHFGNGTRLTVT.